The 5 T cell receptor beta chains presented below share a single source sample, sequenced in a study of tumor and adjacent non-tumor tissue in lung cancer. The library came from three nested PCR rounds adapted from ARM-PCR protocols. TCRdb independently ran MiXCR on the multiplex PCR reads; one entry per CDR3 protein. Of tens of thousands of distinct CDR3 sequences listed, 55% to 65% are singletons. The template was RNA from unsorted bulk tissue. More than 3 cm separated this lung sample from the edge of the tumor. The sequenced sample consisted of distant non-tumor lung tissue. Receptor source: a woman in her 70s with non-small cell lung cancer.

This clonotype was picked up many times. This sequence joins TRBV6-6 and TRBJ2-5, with 12 bases fitting TRBD2. CDR3 size: 16 residues. After removal of 5 bases from V and 2 bases from J, the junction contained 6 bases not matched to a gene. CDR1 and CDR2 from the germline V gene are MNHNY and SVGAGI (reference sequence). CDR3 in DNA: TGTGCCAGCAGTACTCTAGCGGGAGGGAAGCAAGAGACCCAGTACTTC. Amino acid sequence: CASSTLAGGKQETQYF.

Worth noting for this clonotype: A read error may account for a junction end that differs from germline. The chain combines TRBV7-9 with TRBJ1-1; D is unresolved. CDR3 length: 14 amino acids. Germline values: CDR1 SEHNR, CDR2 FQNEAQ (reference sequence). CDR3: CASSLGGRGTKAFF. Here the CDR3 DNA reads TGTGCCAGCAGCTTAGGAGGACGCGGCACTAAAGCTTTCTTT.

Of note for this clonotype: A much bigger clone sits one base away, suggesting this may be a read error. The chain couples TRBV11-2 to TRBJ2-5, with 10 bases identical to TRBD2. Germline CDR1 and CDR2: SGHAT and FQNNGV. The CDR3 runs to 14 residues. Written as DNA, the CDR3 is TGTACCAGCAGCTCCGGACTAGCGGATGAGACCCAGTACTTC. Residues: CTSSSGLADETQYF.

This clonotype was seen only once. The rearrangement uses TRBV30 and TRBJ2-6; possibly TRBD1 for D (6 bases). CDR1 is GTSNPN, CDR2 SVGIG, per germline (reference sequence). V lost 1 base to trimming and J lost 2 bases, with 9 bases between them. The CDR3 has 15 amino acids. The CDR3 nucleotides read TGTGCCTGGAGTGGGACAGCGACTGGGGCCAACGTCCTGACTTTC. Amino acid sequence: CAWSGTATGANVLTF.

As to this clonotype: Given a much more abundant clone one base away, this may be a read error. The gene calls are TRBV20-1 and TRBJ2-7; D may be TRBD1 (6 bases). The CDR3 is 15 residues long. Trimming removed 0 bases from V and 4 bases from J, with 16 bases in between. The germline V gene has CDR1 DFQATT and CDR2 SNEGSKA (reference sequence). CDR3 sequence: CSARDPSRGIYEQYF. The CDR3 DNA reads TGCAGTGCTAGAGATCCCTCAAGGGGGATTTACGAGCAGTACTTC.